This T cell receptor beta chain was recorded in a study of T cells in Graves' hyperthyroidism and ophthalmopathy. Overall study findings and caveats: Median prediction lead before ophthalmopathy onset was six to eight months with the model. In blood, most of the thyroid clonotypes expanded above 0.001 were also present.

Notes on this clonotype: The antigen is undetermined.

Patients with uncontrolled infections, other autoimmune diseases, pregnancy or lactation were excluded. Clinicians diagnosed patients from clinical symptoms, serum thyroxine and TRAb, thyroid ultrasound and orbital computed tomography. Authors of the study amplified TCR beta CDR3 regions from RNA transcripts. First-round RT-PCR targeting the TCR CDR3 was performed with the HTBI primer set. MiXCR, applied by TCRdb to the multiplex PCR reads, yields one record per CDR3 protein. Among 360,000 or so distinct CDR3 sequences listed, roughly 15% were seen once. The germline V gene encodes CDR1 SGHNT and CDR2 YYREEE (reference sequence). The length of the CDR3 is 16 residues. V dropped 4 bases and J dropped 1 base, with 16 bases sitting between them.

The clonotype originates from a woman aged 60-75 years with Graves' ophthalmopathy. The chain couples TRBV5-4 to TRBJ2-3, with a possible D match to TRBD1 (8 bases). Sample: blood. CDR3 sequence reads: CASSTKQGGGTDTQYF. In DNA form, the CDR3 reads TGTGCCAGCAGCACCAAACAGGGGGGGGGCACAGATACGCAGTATTTT. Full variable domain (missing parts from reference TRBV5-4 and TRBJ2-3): ETGVTQSPTHLIKTRGQQVTLRCSSQSGHNTVSWYQQALGQGPQFIFQYYREEENGRGNFPPRFSGLQFPNYSSELNVNALELDDSALYLCASSTKQGGGTDTQYFGPGTRLTVL.